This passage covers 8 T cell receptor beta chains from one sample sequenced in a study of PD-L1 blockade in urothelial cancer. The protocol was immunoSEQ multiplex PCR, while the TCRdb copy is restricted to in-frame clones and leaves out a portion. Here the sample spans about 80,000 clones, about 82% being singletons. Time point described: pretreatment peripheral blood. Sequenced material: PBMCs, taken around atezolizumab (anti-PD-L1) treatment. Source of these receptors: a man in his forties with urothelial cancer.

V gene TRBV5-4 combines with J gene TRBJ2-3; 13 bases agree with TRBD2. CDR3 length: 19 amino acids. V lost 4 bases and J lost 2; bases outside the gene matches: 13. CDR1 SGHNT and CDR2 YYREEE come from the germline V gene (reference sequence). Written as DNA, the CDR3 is TGTGCCAGCAGCAAAGCGAGAAGGACTAGCGGGAGTAACACAGATACGCAGTATTTT. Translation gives CASSKARRTSGSNTDTQYF.

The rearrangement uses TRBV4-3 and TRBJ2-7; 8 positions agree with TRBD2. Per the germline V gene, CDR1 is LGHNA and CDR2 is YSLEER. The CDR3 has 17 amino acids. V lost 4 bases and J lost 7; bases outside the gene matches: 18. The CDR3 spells CASSLYARGSGNREQYF. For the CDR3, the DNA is TGCGCCAGCAGCCTATACGCTCGGGGTAGCGGGAATCGGGAGCAGTACTTC.

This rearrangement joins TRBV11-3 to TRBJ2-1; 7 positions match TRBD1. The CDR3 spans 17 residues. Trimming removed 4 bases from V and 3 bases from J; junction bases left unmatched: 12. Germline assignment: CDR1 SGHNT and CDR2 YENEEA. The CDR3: CASSSRTQGSRYNEQFF. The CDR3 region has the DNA TGTGCCAGCAGCTCCCGCACACAGGGGAGCCGCTACAATGAGCAGTTCTTC. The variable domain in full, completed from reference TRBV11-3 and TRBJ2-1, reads EAGVVQSPRYKIIEKKQPVAFWCNPISGHNTLYWYLQNLGQGPELLIRYENEEAVDDSQLPKDRFSAERLKGVDSTLKIQPAELGDSAVYLCASSSRTQGSRYNEQFFGPGTRLTVL.

CDR3 region: CASSFWQGSLSTQYF. In DNA, the CDR3 is TGTGCCAGCAGTTTCTGGCAGGGGAGCCTATCTACGCAGTATTTT. V usage is TRBV27 and J usage is TRBJ2-3; the D gene is possibly TRBD1 (6 bases). The CDR3 loop spans 15 amino acids. Trimming left V 3 bases short and J 8 bases short, with 18 bases between. In germline, CDR1 is MNHEY, CDR2 SMNVEV (reference sequence).

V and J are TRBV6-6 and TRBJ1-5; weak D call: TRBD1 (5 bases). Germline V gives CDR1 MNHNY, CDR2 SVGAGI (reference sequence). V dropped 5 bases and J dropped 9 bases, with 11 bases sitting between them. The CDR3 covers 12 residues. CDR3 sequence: CASSQSGGPQHF. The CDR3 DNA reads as TGTGCCAGCAGTCAGAGCGGGGGGCCCCAGCATTTT.

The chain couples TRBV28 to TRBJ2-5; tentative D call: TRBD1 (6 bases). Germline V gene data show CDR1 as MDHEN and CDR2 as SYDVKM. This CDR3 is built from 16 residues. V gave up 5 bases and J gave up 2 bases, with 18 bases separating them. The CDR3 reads CASSLGTGSRQETQYF. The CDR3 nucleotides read TGTGCCAGCAGTCTAGGAACAGGGAGTCGGCAAGAGACCCAGTACTTC.

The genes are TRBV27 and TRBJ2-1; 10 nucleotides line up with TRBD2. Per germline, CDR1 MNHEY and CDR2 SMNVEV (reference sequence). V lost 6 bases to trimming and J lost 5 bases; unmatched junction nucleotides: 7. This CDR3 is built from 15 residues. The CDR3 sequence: CASSRAGGPNNEQFF. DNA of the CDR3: TGTGCCAGCAGCCGAGCGGGAGGGCCAAACAATGAGCAGTTCTTC.

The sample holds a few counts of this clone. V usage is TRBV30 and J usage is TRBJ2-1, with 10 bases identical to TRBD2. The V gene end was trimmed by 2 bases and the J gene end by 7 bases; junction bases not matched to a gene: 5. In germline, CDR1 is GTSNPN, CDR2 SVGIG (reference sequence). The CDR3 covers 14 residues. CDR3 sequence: CAWSSGRVGNEQFF. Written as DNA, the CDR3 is TGTGCCTGGAGTAGCGGGAGGGTGGGTAATGAGCAGTTCTTC.